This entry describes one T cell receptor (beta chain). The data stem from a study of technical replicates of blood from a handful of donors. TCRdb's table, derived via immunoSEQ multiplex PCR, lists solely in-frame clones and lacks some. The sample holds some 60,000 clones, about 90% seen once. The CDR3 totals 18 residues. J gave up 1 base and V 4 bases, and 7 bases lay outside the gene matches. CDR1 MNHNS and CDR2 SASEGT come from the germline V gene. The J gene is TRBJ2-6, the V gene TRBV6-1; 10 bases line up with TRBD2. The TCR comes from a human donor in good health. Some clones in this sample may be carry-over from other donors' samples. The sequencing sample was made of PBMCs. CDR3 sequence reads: CASSGSGGAGSGANVLTF. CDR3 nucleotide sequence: TGTGCCAGCAGTGGAAGCGGGGGGGCCGGGTCTGGGGCCAACGTCCTGACTTTC.